The T cell receptor (beta chain) under discussion was sequenced for a study of OX40 agonist ivuxolimab in advanced cancers. Only in-frame clones appear in the TCRdb table, and some are missing; sequencing was by immunoSEQ multiplex PCR. The table lists about 41,000 clones, about 89% of them singletons. CDR3 length equals 15 residues. The ends were cut back, 1 base at V and 1 base at J, with 11 bases in the middle. Germline values: CDR1 SGHDN, CDR2 FVKESK. The J gene is TRBJ2-7, the V gene TRBV14; maybe TRBD2 (7 bases). Here the sequenced sample was CD4+ or CD8+ T cells sorted from blood, taken in a trial of the OX40 agonist ivuxolimab. This receptor was obtained from an adult with an advanced solid tumor such as melanoma, head and neck, liver or kidney cancer. CDR3 residues: CASSQVRGGSYEQYF. CDR3 nucleotide sequence: TGTGCCAGCAGCCAAGTGAGGGGGGGATCCTACGAGCAGTACTTC.